A selection of T cell receptor beta chains follows, all from one sample in a study of blood T cell repertoires in COVID-19. TCRdb's table, derived via immunoSEQ multiplex PCR, lists solely in-frame clones and lacks some. Of 250,000 or so clones in the sample, 89% were seen once. Sequences were obtained from peripheral blood. These receptors were collected from a woman in her thirties or forties who had recovered from COVID-19. CDR3s include the opening cysteine and the closing phenylalanine or tryptophan. Fields, in order: CDR3 DNA, CDR3 protein, CDR3 length, V gene, clone size, D gene, J gene. D genes are given only for firm matches. Not every row has a clone size; where given, it reads once, few, many or a size class.

TGTGCCAGCAGTTACTCGACGGGGGAGTCACCCCTCCACTTT	CASSYSTGESPLHF	14	TRBV6-5	few	NA	TRBJ1-6
TGTGCCAGTAGTAAGCCTAGCACAGATACGCAGTATTTT	CASSKPSTDTQYF	13	TRBV19	NA	NA	TRBJ2-3
TGCGCCAGCAGCCAACTCATTGGGAGCTCCTACGAGCAGTACTTC	CASSQLIGSSYEQYF	15	TRBV4-1	NA	NA	TRBJ2-7
TGCAGTGCTAGTGGGTCGCGGGGTTTGCTAGATACGCAGTATTTT	CSASGSRGLLDTQYF	15	TRBV20-1	NA	NA	TRBJ2-3
TGTGCCAGCGCCGGGACTAGCGGGAGGTACAATGAGCAGTTCTTC	CASAGTSGRYNEQFF	15	TRBV7-3	once	TRBD2	TRBJ2-1
TGTGCCAGCAGCGTACAGGGACAGGGGAACTATGGCTACACCTTC	CASSVQGQGNYGYTF	15	TRBV7-9	NA	TRBD1	TRBJ1-2
TGTGCCACCAGCAGAGAGCCCGGGGGTCAAGAGACCCAGTACTTC	CATSREPGGQETQYF	15	TRBV15	NA	NA	TRBJ2-5
TGCGCCAGCAGCTCCGGGACAACTCCTAAAGAGACCCAGTACTTC	CASSSGTTPKETQYF	15	TRBV5-1	once	NA	TRBJ2-5
TGTGCCAGCAGCCCCTGGGGAGCTGGCACAGATACGCAGTATTTT	CASSPWGAGTDTQYF	15	TRBV3-1/TRBV3-2	NA	NA	TRBJ2-3
TGTGCCAGCAGTGAATCTACTAGCTTGGGTGAGCAGTTCTTC	CASSESTSLGEQFF	14	TRBV6-1	NA	NA	TRBJ2-1
TGTGCCAGCAGCTTGGGCCAGACGGCTAATGAGCAGTTCTTC	CASSLGQTANEQFF	14	TRBV7-2	once	NA	TRBJ2-1
TGTGCCAGCAGCCAACGCCAGCGGGAGCAGTTCTTC	CASSQRQREQFF	12	TRBV3-1/TRBV3-2	NA	NA	TRBJ2-1
TGTGCCAGTCGATTTGACAGGAACGGCTACACCTTC	CASRFDRNGYTF	12	TRBV19	NA	NA	TRBJ1-2
TGTGCCACCAGCAGAGGAGGGGGAAGCTACGAGCAGTACTTC	CATSRGGGSYEQYF	14	TRBV15	once	NA	TRBJ2-7
TGTGCCAGCAGCCCAACCCGGGAGTACCAAGAGACCCAGTACTTC	CASSPTREYQETQYF	15	TRBV7-2	NA	NA	TRBJ2-5
TGTGCCAGTGCTGCCAGGGGGCACTATGGCTACACCTTC	CASAARGHYGYTF	13	TRBV6-5	NA	TRBD1	TRBJ1-2
TGTGCCACCAGTGCCCTACCGAACACCGGGGAGCTGTTTTTT	CATSALPNTGELFF	14	TRBV24-1	NA	NA	TRBJ2-2
TGTGCCACCAGTGAAGGACGGGGGAGGTACAATGAGCAGTTCTTC	CATSEGRGRYNEQFF	15	TRBV24-1	NA	NA	TRBJ2-1
TGTGCCAGCAGTGAAGTATCTGATACGCAGTATTTT	CASSEVSDTQYF	12	TRBV6-1	NA	NA	TRBJ2-3
TGTGCCAGCTCCCTGACAGGGAGTTCGAACACTGAAGCTTTCTTT	CASSLTGSSNTEAFF	15	TRBV27	NA	TRBD1	TRBJ1-1
TGTGCCAGCAGCCTGGGGGCGTCGGATCAGCCCCAGCATTTT	CASSLGASDQPQHF	14	TRBV2	NA	NA	TRBJ1-5
TGTGCCAGCAGCTTCGACTCCAGGGGTAGTTCACCCCTCCACTTT	CASSFDSRGSSPLHF	15	TRBV6-5	few	NA	TRBJ1-6
TGTGCCAGCAGTGAAATAAGAGCCTACGAGCAGTACTTC	CASSEIRAYEQYF	13	TRBV6-1	NA	NA	TRBJ2-7